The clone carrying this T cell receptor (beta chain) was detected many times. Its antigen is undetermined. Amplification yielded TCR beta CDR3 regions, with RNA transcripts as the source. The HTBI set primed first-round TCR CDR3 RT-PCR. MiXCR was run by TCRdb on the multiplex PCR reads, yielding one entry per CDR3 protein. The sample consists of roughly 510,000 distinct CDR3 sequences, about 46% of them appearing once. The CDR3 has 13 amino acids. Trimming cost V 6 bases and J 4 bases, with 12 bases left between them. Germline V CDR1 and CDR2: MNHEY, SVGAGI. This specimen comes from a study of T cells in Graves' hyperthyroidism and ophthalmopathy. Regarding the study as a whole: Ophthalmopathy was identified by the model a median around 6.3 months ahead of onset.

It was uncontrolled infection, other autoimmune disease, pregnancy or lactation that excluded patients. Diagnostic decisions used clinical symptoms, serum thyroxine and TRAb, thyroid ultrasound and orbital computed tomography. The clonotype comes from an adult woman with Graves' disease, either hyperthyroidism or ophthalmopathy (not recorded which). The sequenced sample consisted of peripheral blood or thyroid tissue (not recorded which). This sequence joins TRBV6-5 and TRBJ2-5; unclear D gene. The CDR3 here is CASRERGSETQYF. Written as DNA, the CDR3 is TGTGCCAGCAGAGAACGAGGATCAGAGACCCAGTACTTC.